These T cell receptor beta chains were read from a single sample in a study of CD4+ T cells in melanoma. Sequencing was performed with immunoSEQ multiplex PCR; in TCRdb, only in-frame clones are kept and a portion is missing. The sample records some 110,000 clones, 92% being singletons. The source material was peripheral blood. These receptors were collected from a human donor with melanoma. Each CDR3 is given with its conserved first and last residue. The order of the fields is V gene, J gene, D gene, clone size, CDR3 protein, CDR3 DNA. The D gene is left open where the match is weak. Clone size appears in some rows only: once, few, many, or a class for an expanded clone.

TRBV7-8	TRBJ2-7	-	-	CASSSNRAGSIYEQYF	TGTGCCAGCAGCTCAAACAGGGCGGGAAGTATCTACGAGCAGTACTTC
TRBV29-1	TRBJ2-5	-	-	CSVNSPGGAQETQYF	TGCAGCGTAAATTCCCCTGGGGGGGCTCAAGAGACCCAGTACTTC
TRBV2	TRBJ2-7	TRBD1	-	CASSGGTGGLYEQYF	TGTGCCAGCAGTGGGGGGACAGGGGGATTGTACGAGCAGTACTTC
TRBV5-1	TRBJ2-2	TRBD2	-	CASSLVVAGNTGELFF	TGCGCCAGCAGCTTGGTAGTAGCGGGGAACACCGGGGAGCTGTTTTTT
TRBV5-4	TRBJ2-1	-	-	CASSSGSGRRVYEQFF	TGTGCCAGCAGCTCCGGCAGCGGACGGAGGGTATATGAGCAGTTCTTC
TRBV18	TRBJ2-2	TRBD1	-	CASSADRGPGELFF	TGTGCCAGCTCAGCAGACAGGGGGCCCGGGGAGCTGTTTTTT
TRBV5-1	TRBJ2-1	-	-	CASSLGETDYNEQFF	TGCGCCAGCAGCTTGGGGGAGACGGACTACAATGAGCAGTTCTTC
TRBV18	TRBJ1-5	-	-	CASSPIGEGNQPQHF	TGTGCCAGCTCACCAATCGGGGAAGGCAATCAGCCCCAGCATTTT
TRBV19	TRBJ2-5	-	-	CASSIMARETQYF	TGTGCCAGTAGTATTATGGCAAGAGAGACCCAGTACTTC
TRBV27	TRBJ1-3	-	-	CASSPQVWGASGNTIYF	TGTGCCAGCAGCCCACAGGTTTGGGGCGCCTCTGGAAACACCATATATTTT
TRBV7-9	TRBJ2-7	-	-	CASRRQANYEQYF	TGTGCCAGCAGACGACAGGCCAACTACGAGCAGTACTTC
TRBV18	TRBJ2-1	-	-	CASSRVGSYEQFF	TGTGCCAGCTCCCGAGTCGGGAGCTATGAGCAGTTCTTC
TRBV7-9	TRBJ2-2	-	-	CASSLDGSDTGELFF	TGTGCCAGCAGCCTGGACGGATCGGACACCGGGGAGCTGTTTTTT
TRBV6-6	TRBJ2-1	-	-	CASSYASPRGGNEQFF	TGTGCCAGCAGTTACGCAAGCCCCAGAGGTGGTAATGAGCAGTTCTTC
TRBV7-3	TRBJ2-5	TRBD2	-	CASSLGGSGQTQYF	TGTGCCAGCAGCTTGGGCGGGAGCGGGCAGACCCAGTACTTC
TRBV7-9	TRBJ1-1	-	-	CASSRAGEAFF	TGTGCCAGCAGTCGCGCCGGTGAAGCTTTCTTT
TRBV7-9	TRBJ1-2	TRBD1	-	CASSLAGTGNIYGYTF	TGTGCCAGCAGCTTAGCAGGGACAGGGAATATCTATGGCTACACCTTC
TRBV27	TRBJ1-2	-	-	CASSLTPTGNGYTF	TGTGCCAGCAGTTTAACCCCAACAGGGAACGGCTACACCTTC
TRBV15	TRBJ2-2	-	-	CATSRDRDISTGELFF	TGTGCCACCAGCAGAGATCGCGACATATCCACCGGGGAGCTGTTTTTT
TRBV7-9	TRBJ2-4	-	once	CASSLGGLRPPKNIQYF	TGTGCCAGCAGCTTAGGGGGACTCAGACCCCCCAAAAACATTCAGTACTTC
TRBV7-3	TRBJ2-5	-	once	CASSFGAQETQYF	TGTGCCAGCAGCTTCGGGGCCCAAGAGACCCAGTACTTC
TRBV19	TRBJ1-1	-	-	CASSITGLGNTEAFF	TGTGCCAGTAGTATTACAGGGCTTGGGAACACTGAAGCTTTCTTT
TRBV5-1	TRBJ2-2	-	-	CASSFPPLQENTGELFF	TGCGCCAGCAGCTTTCCACCGCTACAGGAAAACACCGGGGAGCTGTTTTTT